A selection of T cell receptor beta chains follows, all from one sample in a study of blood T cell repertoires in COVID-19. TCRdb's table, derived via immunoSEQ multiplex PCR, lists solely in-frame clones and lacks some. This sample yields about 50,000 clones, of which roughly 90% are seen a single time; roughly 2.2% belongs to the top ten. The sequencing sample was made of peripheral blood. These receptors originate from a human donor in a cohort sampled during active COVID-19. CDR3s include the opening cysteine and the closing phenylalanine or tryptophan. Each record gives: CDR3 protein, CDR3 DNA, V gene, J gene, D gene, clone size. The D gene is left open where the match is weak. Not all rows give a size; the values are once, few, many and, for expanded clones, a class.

CDR3: CASSLTGGTEAFF; DNA: TGTGCCAGCAGCCTTACAGGGGGCACTGAAGCTTTCTTT; V: TRBV3-1/TRBV3-2; J: TRBJ1-1; D: TRBD1; size: .
CDR3: CASTQGRRWDEQYF; DNA: TGTGCCAGCACTCAGGGAAGGCGGTGGGACGAGCAGTACTTC; V: TRBV6-5; J: TRBJ2-7; D: .; size: few
CDR3: CASSHPGLAGNQETQYF; DNA: TGTGCCAGCAGCCACCCGGGACTAGCGGGGAACCAAGAGACCCAGTACTTC; V: TRBV3-1/TRBV3-2; J: TRBJ2-5; D: TRBD2; size: .
CDR3: CASSVGGVNTDTQYF; DNA: TGTGCCAGCAGCGTAGGGGGGGTAAACACAGATACGCAGTATTTT; V: TRBV9; J: TRBJ2-3; D: .; size: .
CDR3: CATRGSGGSGELFF; DNA: TGTGCTACCCGAGGTAGCGGGGGGTCCGGGGAGCTGTTTTTT; V: TRBV24-1; J: TRBJ2-2; D: TRBD2; size: .
CDR3: CASSEWTAFYGYTF; DNA: TGTGCCAGCAGTGAGTGGACAGCCTTCTATGGCTACACCTTC; V: TRBV6-1; J: TRBJ1-2; D: .; size: .
CDR3: CATRRKINRGLGGYTF; DNA: TGTGCCACCCGACGGAAAATAAACAGGGGGCTAGGTGGCTACACCTTC; V: TRBV19; J: TRBJ1-2; D: TRBD1; size: .
CDR3: CASSITQVNEKLFF; DNA: TGTGCCAGTAGTATAACGCAGGTCAATGAAAAACTGTTTTTT; V: TRBV19; J: TRBJ1-4; D: .; size: .
CDR3: CASSMGLAGVETQYF; DNA: TGTGCCAGTAGTATGGGACTAGCGGGAGTGGAGACCCAGTACTTC; V: TRBV19; J: TRBJ2-5; D: TRBD2; size: .
CDR3: CASSQEPTGDNQPQHF; DNA: TGTGCCAGCAGCCAAGAGCCCACAGGGGACAATCAGCCCCAGCATTTT; V: TRBV3-1/TRBV3-2; J: TRBJ1-5; D: TRBD1; size: .
CDR3: CASSMVTSNTEAFF; DNA: TGTGCCAGCTCTATGGTGACATCGAACACTGAAGCTTTCTTT; V: TRBV6-5; J: TRBJ1-1; D: .; size: once
CDR3: CASSPGGAYNEQFF; DNA: TGTGCCAGCAGCCCAGGGGGAGCCTACAATGAGCAGTTCTTC; V: TRBV7-6; J: TRBJ2-1; D: TRBD1; size: .
CDR3: CASSQSGVNTEAFF; DNA: TGTGCCAGCAGCCAATCAGGGGTGAACACTGAAGCTTTCTTT; V: TRBV3-1/TRBV3-2; J: TRBJ1-1; D: .; size: once
CDR3: CAIWGGREGLYF; DNA: TGTGCCATCTGGGGGGGTAGGGAGGGACTGTATTTT; V: TRBV10-3; J: TRBJ2-3; D: TRBD2; size: .
CDR3: CASSLRIAQETQYF; DNA: TGTGCCAGCAGCTTGAGAATAGCACAAGAGACCCAGTACTTC; V: TRBV5-4; J: TRBJ2-5; D: .; size: .
CDR3: CASSLAGPRYNQPQHF; DNA: TGTGCCAGCAGTTTAGCGGGCCCTAGATACAATCAGCCCCAGCATTTT; V: TRBV27; J: TRBJ1-5; D: .; size: few
CDR3: CASSTYRGGTDQPQHF; DNA: TGTGCCAGTAGTACGTACAGGGGAGGAACGGATCAGCCCCAGCATTTT; V: TRBV19; J: TRBJ1-5; D: TRBD1; size: once
CDR3: CASSPPGGPYEQYF; DNA: TGTGCCAGCTCACCCCCAGGGGGACCCTACGAGCAGTACTTC; V: TRBV18; J: TRBJ2-7; D: TRBD1; size: .
CDR3: CASSYSGSFYNSPLHF; DNA: TGTGCCAGCAGTTACTCGGGCAGCTTCTATAATTCACCCCTCCACTTT; V: TRBV6-5; J: TRBJ1-6; D: .; size: .
CDR3: CASSDTPGTSAYEQYF; DNA: TGTGCCAGCAGTGACACCCCAGGGACATCGGCCTACGAGCAGTACTTC; V: TRBV6-4; J: TRBJ2-7; D: .; size: .
CDR3: CASSRAQGAYEQYF; DNA: TGCGCCAGCAGCCGGGCACAGGGGGCTTACGAGCAGTACTTC; V: TRBV4-1; J: TRBJ2-7; D: TRBD1; size: .
CDR3: CATSDSTGTGGQETQYF; DNA: TGTGCCACCAGTGATTCTACCGGGACAGGGGGCCAAGAGACCCAGTACTTC; V: TRBV24-1; J: TRBJ2-5; D: TRBD1; size: .
CDR3: CASSLTERPLEKLFF; DNA: TGCGCCAGCAGCTTGACCGAGCGGCCACTTGAAAAACTGTTTTTT; V: TRBV5-1; J: TRBJ1-4; D: .; size: .
CDR3: CASSSGGARQETQYF; DNA: TGTGCCAGCAGTAGCGGGGGGGCCAGGCAAGAGACCCAGTACTTC; V: TRBV2; J: TRBJ2-5; D: TRBD2; size: .